The T cell receptor (beta chain) under discussion was sequenced for a study of somatic mutations in cytotoxic T cells in rheumatoid arthritis (dated by TCRdb to 2015 to 2018). Concerning the study at large: Right after diagnosis and prior to the start of any treatment, 25 to 30 ml EDTA of peripheral blood was drawn from patients. Sorted V beta1+ cells also underwent TCRB sequencing, and some V beta antibody-stained T-cell populations were flow-sorted at nearly 100% purity on a FACSAria II or Sony SH800. To characterize clonality, the study used TCRB deep sequencing while asking whether somatic mutations are carried by expanded CD8+ T-cell clones in newly diagnosed, untreated rheumatoid arthritis. Patients and controls did not essentially differ in median age, which was nearly identical between the groups. TCRB deep sequencing covered about 60 patients with rheumatoid arthritis along with around 22 healthy controls.

Results the study describes overall, beyond this receptor: In about an eighth of the roughly 60 patients the largest CD8+ clone exceeded 20% of CD8+ cells, and several identical CD8+ TCRB sequences were shared between blood and synovial fluid. The antigen targets of the expanded CD8+ clones were unknown, and absence from virus-specific databases did not rule out viral specificity. CD8+ T-cell clonality did not differ significantly between rheumatoid arthritis patients and age-matched healthy controls. An increase of CD8+ clonality with age was seen in patients (Spearman r ~ 0.47) but not in healthy controls. No adjustment for multiple comparisons was made for the slight TRBV07 underrepresentation in patients.

In the case of this clone: Its antigen specificity is not known. Per-base quality was not reported, and no clone a single base away is much larger than it.

Spanning cysteine to phenylalanine, the CDR3 consists of 14 amino acids. Only CDR3 DNA remains: 42 bases, in frame from the first base. V drops 1 base and J drops 2 bases, leaving 8 bases in between. CDR1 and CDR2 (MGHRA, YSYEKL) derive from the germline V gene. CD4+ and CD8+ cells were isolated by positive magnetic bead selection on an AutoMACS, and purity was checked by flow cytometry. After a first flow cytometry screen using a TCR V beta antibody panel, clonal expansions were characterized through TCRB deep sequencing of sorted CD8+ fractions. Peripheral blood mononuclear cells were obtained using density gradient separation with Ficoll-Paque PLUS. Using Nucleospin Tissue or Tissue XS kits, DNA was extracted from CD4-enriched, CD8-enriched or PBMC samples, with quantification by a Qubit 2.0 fluorometer. TCRB CDR3 sequencing used the immunoSEQ assay on genomic DNA. From the authors' description of their analysis: Only a few patient CD8+ clones larger than 1% matched published virus-specific TCRB sequences when compared against them. Only productive TCRB rearrangements were included in the analyses. A clone was defined by a unique TCRB CDR3 sequence, and clonality was computed as a productive clonality index based on Shannon entropy. Repertoire overlap between two samples was calculated from the template counts of each clone relative to total templates per sample. V-gene usage measured by flow cytometry correlated with TCRB sequencing V-gene usage, with a Spearman r of about 0.61. The table comes from immuneACCESS by way of TCRdb, which keeps in-frame sequences with V and J called. Part of the clones is missing from these tables; in studies checked, under half for an unresolved V gene and the rest for unknown reasons. V, J and clone size are those of that table, while D and trimming were read from the DNA. The sample table lists about 10,000 clones, 70% to 90% of them with a count of one. The top ten clonotypes cover roughly 7.5% of the sample.

The sample taken for sequencing was CD8+ T cells sorted from blood. The chain is made from TRBV4-1 and TRBJ1-1; the D gene remains uncertain. This sequence was found in an adult with rheumatoid arthritis. The sequenced DNA is TGCGCCAGCAGCCAAGTCAGCTTAAACACTGAAGCTTTCTTT. Its translation is CASSQVSLNTEAFF.